This TCR beta chain was documented in a study of vaccination and CD4 T cells after COVID-19. As regards this clonotype: The antigen is not known.

Cultured CD4+ T cell DNA was sequenced using the Oncomine TCR Beta short-read assay. TCRdb re-analysed the PCR reads in MiXCR, keeping a single row per CDR3 protein. The table records more than 6,500 distinct CDR3 sequences, 55% to 65% of them present only once. The treatment was: roughly ten-day PBMC culture with coronavirus spike peptide pools or control peptides (ViraFEST assay). V lost 4 bases, J lost 1 base, and 11 bases lay in between. Germline V gene data show CDR1 as DFQATT and CDR2 as SNEGSKA (reference sequence). There are 13 residues in the CDR3. This clonotype was obtained from a human donor who had recovered from COVID-19. Sequenced material: CD4+ T cells from blood, cultured in vitro. The rearrangement links TRBV20-1 to TRBJ2-7; D remains unclear. Here the CDR3 reads CSATRGPSYEQYF. The CDR3 nucleotides read TGCAGTGCTACTCGAGGCCCTTCCTACGAGCAGTACTTC.